This entry is about one TCR beta chain. The data were obtained in a study of PD-1 blockade in classical Hodgkin lymphoma. Produced via immunoSEQ multiplex PCR; TCRdb's table is partial and in-frame only. The table has roughly 50,000 clones, around 90% seen once; the top ten hold 11% to 15%. Time point indicated: cycle 4 day 1 (C4D1), after less than 7 weeks of nivolumab. Every patient was affected by relapse after autologous stem cell transplantation, while exposure to brentuximab vedotin was not uniform. The sequence was collected from a human donor with classical Hodgkin lymphoma. Sequencing was performed on peripheral blood mononuclear cells (PBMCs), taken before the fourth cycle of nivolumab.

CDR3: CAISESGGWEKLFF. DNA for the CDR3: TGTGCCATCAGTGAGTCCGGGGGTTGGGAAAAACTGTTTTTT. The rearrangement uses TRBV10-3 and TRBJ1-4, with D possibly TRBD1 on 5 matching bases. V lost 0 bases and J 8 bases, leaving 10 bases between the germline ends. This CDR3 contains 14 residues. Germline-derived CDR1 and CDR2 are ENHRY and SYGVKD.